A selection of T cell receptor beta chains follows, all from one sample in a study of shared clonotypes between healthy human individuals. Some clones are missing from TCRdb's copy, which holds only in-frame ones; the method was immunoSEQ multiplex PCR. The sample lists about 2.1 million clones; just over 90% were seen once. Sequencing input: naive CD8+ T cells from PBMCs. These receptors all come from a man aged 18 to 35 in good health. Some clones in this sample may be carry-over from other donors' samples. Both conserved end residues are part of each CDR3. Fields, in order: clone size, J gene, V gene, D gene, CDR3 protein, CDR3 DNA. D genes are given only for firm matches. Some rows have no size entry. The others give once, few or many, or a class for an expanded clone.

.,TRBJ1-5,TRBV2,.,CASSESQNQPQHF,TGTGCCAGCAGTGAATCCCAGAATCAGCCCCAGCATTTT
.,TRBJ2-3,TRBV7-9,.,CASSPAPNTDTQYF,TGTGCCAGCAGCCCCGCCCCTAACACAGATACGCAGTATTTT
.,TRBJ1-2,TRBV27,TRBD1,CASTLTGGNYGYTF,TGTGCCAGCACCCTAACAGGGGGCAACTATGGCTACACCTTC
.,TRBJ2-3,TRBV5-6,TRBD2,CASRPLAGATDTQYF,TGTGCCAGCAGACCCCTAGCGGGAGCGACAGATACGCAGTATTTT
.,TRBJ2-7,TRBV19,.,CASSIVSALRGEQYF,TGTGCCAGTAGTATCGTTTCGGCGCTAAGGGGCGAGCAGTACTTC
.,TRBJ1-2,TRBV7-3,.,CASSTGTVLYGYTF,TGTGCCAGCAGTACCGGGACGGTGCTATATGGCTACACCTTC
.,TRBJ2-1,TRBV23-1,.,CASSLRRSSYNEQFF,TGCGCCAGCAGTCTACGAAGGAGCTCCTACAATGAGCAGTTCTTC
.,TRBJ2-5,TRBV29-1,TRBD2,CSGRLAAQETQYF,TGCAGCGGTAGACTAGCGGCACAAGAGACCCAGTACTTC
.,TRBJ2-2,TRBV28,.,CASSFRAFGDTGELFF,TGTGCCAGCAGTTTCCGCGCGTTTGGGGATACCGGGGAGCTGTTTTTT
.,TRBJ2-7,TRBV29-1,TRBD2,CSVEDGLAEGYEQYF,TGCAGCGTTGAAGATGGACTAGCGGAGGGCTACGAGCAGTACTTC
.,TRBJ2-6,TRBV19,TRBD2,CASSHGRGGGANVLTF,TGTGCCAGTAGCCACGGGAGGGGTGGTGGGGCCAACGTCCTGACTTTC
.,TRBJ2-1,TRBV29-1,.,CVITYNEQFF,TGCGTAATAACCTACAATGAGCAGTTCTTC
.,TRBJ1-2,TRBV2,.,CASSAGQTFYGYTF,TGTGCCAGCAGTGCCGGGCAGACTTTCTATGGCTACACCTTC
.,TRBJ2-5,TRBV6-6,.,CASSYIGHQETQYF,TGTGCCAGCAGTTACATTGGCCACCAAGAGACCCAGTACTTC
.,TRBJ1-4,TRBV19,TRBD1,CASTPLGQGNEKLFF,TGTGCCAGTACCCCCCTCGGACAGGGTAATGAAAAACTGTTTTTT
.,TRBJ2-2,TRBV11-2,.,CASSPGGLGELFF,TGTGCCAGCAGCCCCGGGGGGCTCGGGGAGCTGTTTTTT
.,TRBJ2-1,TRBV6-6,TRBD2,CASRLIAGGSYNEQFF,TGTGCCAGCAGACTCATTGCGGGAGGCTCCTACAATGAGCAGTTCTTC
.,TRBJ2-7,TRBV9,TRBD2,CASSVMTSGLPYEQYF,TGTGCCAGCAGCGTGATGACTAGCGGACTGCCCTACGAGCAGTACTTC
.,TRBJ1-1,TRBV18,.,CASSPPVVKGRIMNTEAFF,TGTGCCAGCTCACCACCGGTCGTAAAGGGTCGAATCATGAACACTGAAGCTTTCTTT
.,TRBJ1-5,TRBV5-6,.,CASSPGGHQPQHF,TGTGCCAGCAGCCCCGGGGGCCATCAGCCCCAGCATTTT
.,TRBJ1-1,TRBV4-3,.,CASSPGLKTEAFF,TGCGCCAGCAGCCCGGGTCTCAAGACTGAAGCTTTCTTT
.,TRBJ2-5,TRBV2,TRBD1,CASSTGGEGIQETQYF,TGTGCCAGCAGTACAGGGGGCGAAGGGATCCAAGAGACCCAGTACTTC
few,TRBJ2-7,TRBV9,.,CASSVAWRGAGEQYF,TGTGCCAGCAGCGTAGCGTGGCGGGGCGCGGGGGAGCAGTACTTC
.,TRBJ2-7,TRBV18,TRBD1,CASSPDRVEQYF,TGTGCCAGCTCCCCAGACAGGGTCGAGCAGTACTTC
.,TRBJ2-2,TRBV29-1,TRBD2,CSALTSGSNTGELFF,TGCAGCGCTCTGACTAGCGGGAGTAACACCGGGGAGCTGTTTTTT
.,TRBJ2-3,TRBV6-1,TRBD2,CASSEPPSGSTDTQYF,TGTGCCAGCAGTGAACCACCTAGCGGGAGCACAGATACGCAGTATTTT
.,TRBJ1-1,TRBV7-9,.,CASSLYEGNTEAFF,TGTGCCAGCAGCTTATATGAGGGGAACACTGAAGCTTTCTTT
once,TRBJ2-7,TRBV5-6,.,CASSFRKEQYF,TGTGCCAGCAGCTTTCGGAAGGAGCAGTACTTC
.,TRBJ1-1,TRBV4-3,.,CASSQEWDTEAFF,TGCGCCAGCAGCCAAGAGTGGGACACTGAAGCTTTCTTT
.,TRBJ2-3,TRBV7-9,.,CASSLYGGTDTQYF,TGTGCCAGCAGCTTATACGGGGGCACAGATACGCAGTATTTT
.,TRBJ1-4,TRBV9,TRBD1,CASSFSPDRGREKLFF,TGTGCCAGCAGCTTTTCCCCGGACAGGGGGCGTGAAAAACTGTTTTTT
few,TRBJ1-1,TRBV7-9,TRBD1,CASSARTGEDTEAFF,TGTGCCAGCAGCGCCCGGACAGGGGAGGACACTGAAGCTTTCTTT
.,TRBJ2-3,TRBV7-2,.,CASSFPIGGTTDTQYF,TGTGCCAGCAGCTTCCCCATTGGCGGGACCACAGATACGCAGTATTTT
.,TRBJ1-4,TRBV7-8,.,CASGPGVSGNEKLFF,TGTGCCAGCGGACCAGGTGTGTCTGGTAATGAAAAACTGTTTTTT
few,TRBJ2-7,TRBV19,TRBD1,CASSPGTGAYEQYF,TGTGCCAGTAGTCCCGGGACAGGGGCCTACGAGCAGTACTTC
.,TRBJ2-7,TRBV2,.,CASKDGSKYEQYF,TGTGCCAGCAAAGACGGCAGCAAATACGAGCAGTACTTC
.,TRBJ2-7,TRBV7-9,.,CASSLGRGIYEQYF,TGTGCCAGCAGCTTAGGAAGGGGGATCTACGAGCAGTACTTC